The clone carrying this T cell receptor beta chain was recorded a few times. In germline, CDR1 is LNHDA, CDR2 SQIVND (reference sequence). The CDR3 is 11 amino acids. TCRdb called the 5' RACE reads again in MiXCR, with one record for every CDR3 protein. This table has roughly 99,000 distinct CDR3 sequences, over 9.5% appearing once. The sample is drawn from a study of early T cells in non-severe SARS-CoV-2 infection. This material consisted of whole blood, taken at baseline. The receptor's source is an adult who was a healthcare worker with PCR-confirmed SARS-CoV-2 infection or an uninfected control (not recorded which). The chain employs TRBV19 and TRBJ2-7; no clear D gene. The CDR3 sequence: CASDGPYEQYF. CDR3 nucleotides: TGTGCTTCGGACGGACCCTACGAGCAGTACTTC.